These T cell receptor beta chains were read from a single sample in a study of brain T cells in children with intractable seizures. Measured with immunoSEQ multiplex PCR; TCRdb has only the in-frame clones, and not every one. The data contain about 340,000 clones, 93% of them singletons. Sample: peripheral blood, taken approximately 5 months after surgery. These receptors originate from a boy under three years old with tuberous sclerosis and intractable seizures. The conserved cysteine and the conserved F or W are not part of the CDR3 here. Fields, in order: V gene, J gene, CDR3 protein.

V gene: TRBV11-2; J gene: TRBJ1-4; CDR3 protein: ASSSSGRANEKLF
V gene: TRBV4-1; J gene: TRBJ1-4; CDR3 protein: ASSQDPGATNEKLF
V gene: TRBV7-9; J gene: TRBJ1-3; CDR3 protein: ASSPPGGNTIY
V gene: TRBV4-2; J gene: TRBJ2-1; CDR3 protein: ASSQDGLAAYNEQF
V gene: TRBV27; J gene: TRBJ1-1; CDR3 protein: ASSLSGGAAF
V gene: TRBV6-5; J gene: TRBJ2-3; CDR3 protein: ASSYSLPDTQY
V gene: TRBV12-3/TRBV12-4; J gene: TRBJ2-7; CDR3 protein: ASSATGIYEQY
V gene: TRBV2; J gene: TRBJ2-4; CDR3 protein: ASSKTSGLAKNIQY
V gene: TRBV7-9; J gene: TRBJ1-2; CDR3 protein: ASSLEAIYGYT
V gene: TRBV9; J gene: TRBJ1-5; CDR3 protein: ASGQGESNQPQH
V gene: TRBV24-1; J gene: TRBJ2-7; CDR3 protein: ATSDVSGGSYEQY
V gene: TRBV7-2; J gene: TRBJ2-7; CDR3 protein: ASSTEGSYEQY
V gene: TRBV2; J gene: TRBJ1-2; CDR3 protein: ASSESGFLGYT
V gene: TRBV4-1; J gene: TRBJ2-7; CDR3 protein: ASSQGTRQSLSFEQY
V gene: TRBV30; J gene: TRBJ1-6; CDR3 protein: AWCLGSYNSPLH
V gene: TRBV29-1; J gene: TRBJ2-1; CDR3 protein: SVDQVRGRGGRKNEQF
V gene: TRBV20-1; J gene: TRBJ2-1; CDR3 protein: SAIRDLQF
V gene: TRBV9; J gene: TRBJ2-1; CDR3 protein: ASSVVGGSYNEQF
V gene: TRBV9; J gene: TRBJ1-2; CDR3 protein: ASTEIPTGDYGYT
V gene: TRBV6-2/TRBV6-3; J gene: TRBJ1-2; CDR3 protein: ASSYSKGRTGRLPIYGYT
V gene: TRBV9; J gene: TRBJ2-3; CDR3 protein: ASSVEGLISFTDTQY
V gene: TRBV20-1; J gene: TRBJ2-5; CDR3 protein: SAREETQY
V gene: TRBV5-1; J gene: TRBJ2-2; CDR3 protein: ASSARTGDTGELF
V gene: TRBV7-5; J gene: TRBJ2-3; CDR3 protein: ARSLTLAGDTQY
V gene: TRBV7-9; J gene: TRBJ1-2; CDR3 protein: ASSRTGDNYGYT
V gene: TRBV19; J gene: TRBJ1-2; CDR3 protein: ASSIGNNYGYT
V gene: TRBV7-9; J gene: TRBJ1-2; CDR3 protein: ASSLDVSSNYGYT
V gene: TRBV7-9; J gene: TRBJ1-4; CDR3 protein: ASSLGQGDEKLF
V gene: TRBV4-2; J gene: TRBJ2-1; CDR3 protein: ASRSIGEGLSSYNEQF
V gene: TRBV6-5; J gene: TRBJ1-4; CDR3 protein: ATQGGYPNEKLF
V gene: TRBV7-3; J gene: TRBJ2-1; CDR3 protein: ASSSVGLAAQKF
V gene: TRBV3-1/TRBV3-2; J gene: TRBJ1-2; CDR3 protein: ASSQGRYGYT
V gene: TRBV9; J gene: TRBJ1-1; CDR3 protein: ASSVGAGGETEAF
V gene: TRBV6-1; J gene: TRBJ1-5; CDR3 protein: ASSAGKGASNQPQH
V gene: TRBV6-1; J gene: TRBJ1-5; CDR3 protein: ASSEVWVDGNQPQH
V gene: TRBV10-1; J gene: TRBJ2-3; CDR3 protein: ASSESSGITERWADTQY
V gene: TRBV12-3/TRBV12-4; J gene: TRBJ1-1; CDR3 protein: ASSLTRTEAF
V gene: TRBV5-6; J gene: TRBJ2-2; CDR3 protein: ASSRSTGELF
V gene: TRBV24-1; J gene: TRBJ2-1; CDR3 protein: ATSDSGTGGDEQF
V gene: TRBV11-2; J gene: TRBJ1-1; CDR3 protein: ASSLGRTEAF
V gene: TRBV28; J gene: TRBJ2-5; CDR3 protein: ASRPRLGRFQETQY
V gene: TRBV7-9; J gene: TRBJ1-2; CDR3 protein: ASSLAFTYGYT
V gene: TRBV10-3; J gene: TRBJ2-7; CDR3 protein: AISRQTYEQY
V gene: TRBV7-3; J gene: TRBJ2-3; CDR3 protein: ASSLIGGSTDTQY
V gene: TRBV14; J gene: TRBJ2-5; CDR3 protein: ASSQERLAQY